The 25 T cell receptor beta chains below all came from one sample that was sequenced in a study of shared clonotypes between healthy human individuals. Produced via immunoSEQ multiplex PCR; TCRdb's table is partial and in-frame only. Of millions of clones in the sample, around 95% were seen once. Sequencing was performed on naive CD4+ T cells sorted from blood. This sample's subset: CD45RA+ positively selected. These receptors all come from a man younger than 30 in good health.

The chain is built from TRBV11-2 and TRBJ2-7; perhaps D is TRBD1 or TRBD2 (5 bases each). CDR1 SGHAT and CDR2 FQNNGV come from the germline V gene. This CDR3 has 15 residues. V lost 1 base and J 3 bases, leaving 13 bases between the germline ends. In nucleotides, the CDR3 is TGTGCCAGCAGCTTAGTACGGGGCTCCCACTACGAGCAGTACTTC. Protein product: CASSLVRGSHYEQYF.

This chain joins TRBV12-5 and TRBJ2-7, with a tentative D call TRBD1 (6 bases). This CDR3 spans 14 amino acids. V dropped 1 base and J dropped 6 bases, with 13 bases sitting between them. Per germline, CDR1 LGHNT and CDR2 FRNRAP. The CDR3 coding sequence is TGTGCTAGTGGTTTGGACCGGGACATCTCCGAGCAGTACTTC. Amino acid sequence: CASGLDRDISEQYF.

V and J are TRBV10-3 and TRBJ2-5; D might be TRBD1 (6 bases). V was trimmed by 5 bases and J by 5 bases, leaving 18 bases between them. There are 15 residues in the CDR3. CDR1 and CDR2 from the germline V gene are ENHRY and SYGVKD. Here the CDR3 reads CAISLAVGGRETQYF. In DNA form, the CDR3 reads TGTGCCATCAGTCTCGCTGTAGGGGGTCGTGAGACCCAGTACTTC.

Comments on this clone: The junction departs from germline at one end; a sequencing error may be responsible. The chain employs TRBV28 and TRBJ2-1, with 14 bases matching TRBD2. The germline gives CDR1 MDHEN, CDR2 SYDVKM. The CDR3 runs 14 residues. The CDR3 nucleotides read TGTGCCAGCAGTCCACGTCCCGGGACTAGCGGGGGAATCTTC. It encodes CASSPRPGTSGGIF.

The V and J genes are TRBV6-1 and TRBJ2-7; D ambiguous. Trimming pared 0 bases from V and 13 bases from J, leaving 7 bases between. CDR3 size: 10 residues. Germline assignment: CDR1 MNHNS and CDR2 SASEGT. The CDR3 nucleotides read TGTGCCAGCAGTGAAGCTGGCACATACTTC. Translation: CASSEAGTYF.

The J gene is TRBJ1-2, the V gene TRBV4-3; the D gene is possibly TRBD1 (6 bases). Trimming shortened V by 0 bases and J by 4 bases, and 15 bases separated the two germline ends. Germline values: CDR1 LGHNA, CDR2 YSLEER. This CDR3 is built from 16 residues. The CDR3: CASSQEGGDRRYGYTF. The CDR3 DNA follows: TGCGCCAGCAGCCAAGAAGGAGGAGACAGGCGCTATGGCTACACCTTC.

V gene TRBV28 combines with J gene TRBJ1-2; D gene unclear. Germline-derived CDR1 and CDR2 are MDHEN and SYDVKM. CDR3 size: 16 residues. Trimming removed 7 bases from V and 4 bases from J, with 22 bases in between. CDR3 amino acids: CASTPEQRRSIYGYTF. CDR3 DNA: TGTGCCAGCACCCCAGAGCAAAGGCGATCTATCTATGGCTACACCTTC.

The V and J genes are TRBV11-3 and TRBJ1-1; D call uncertain. Germline-derived CDR1 and CDR2 are SGHNT and YENEEA. The CDR3 runs to 14 residues. V was shortened by 1 base and J by 1 base, with 7 bases between the two germline ends. CDR3 in DNA: TGTGCCAGCAGCTTAGGGAGCACGAACACTGAAGCTTTCTTT. Protein product: CASSLGSTNTEAFF.

V is TRBV6-5 and J is TRBJ1-2, with D tentatively TRBD1 (6 bases). The CDR3 contains 12 residues. Germline V CDR1 and CDR2: MNHEY, SVGAGI. Trimming stripped 10 bases from V and 8 bases from J, with 17 bases between. CDR3 sequence reads: CATTRGGRGYTF. The DNA for the CDR3 is TGTGCCACTACGAGGGGGGGGAGAGGCTACACCTTC.

The chain uses TRBV4-3 and TRBJ2-1, with D unresolved. Trimming took 3 bases from V and 3 from J, leaving 9 bases between them. The CDR3 contains 14 residues. Germline CDR1 reads LGHNA; CDR2 reads YSLEER. CDR3 amino acids: CASSQETSYNEQFF. DNA of the CDR3: TGCGCCAGCAGCCAGGAGACCAGCTACAATGAGCAGTTCTTC.

The chain couples TRBV29-1 to TRBJ2-3; TRBD1 might be the D (6 bases). Germline CDR1 is SQVTM and CDR2 is ANQGSEA. CDR3 size: 14 residues. The CDR3 bases are TGCACCATCATTGGGGGCATCCCCACAGATACGCAGTATTTT. Translated: CTIIGGIPTDTQYF.

The chain recombines TRBV7-2 with TRBJ2-1, with 11 bases identical to TRBD1. The germline gives CDR1 SGHTA, CDR2 FQGNSA. This CDR3 has 14 amino acids. With 5 bases clipped from V and 8 bases from J, the junction kept 5 bases outside the gene matches. The CDR3 loop is CASSLDRGRDEQFF. The CDR3, as DNA: TGTGCCAGCAGCCTGGACAGGGGGCGCGATGAGCAGTTCTTC.

The chain combines TRBV5-6 with TRBJ1-1; D call uncertain. CDR1 SGHDT and CDR2 YYEEEE come from the germline V gene. V was cut by 5 bases and J by 0 bases, with 8 bases left in between. CDR3 length: 13 residues. CDR3 loop: CASSGQVNTEAFF. For the CDR3, the DNA is TGTGCCAGCAGTGGGCAGGTGAACACTGAAGCTTTCTTT.

This chain uses TRBV11-1 with TRBJ1-1; 7 positions agree with TRBD1. This CDR3 has 13 amino acids. The germline gives CDR1 SGHAT, CDR2 FQDESV (reference sequence). With V trimmed by 5 bases and J by 6 bases, 6 bases remained unmatched. CDR3 loop: CASSRDRLAEAFF. DNA of the CDR3: TGTGCCAGCAGCCGGGACAGACTCGCTGAAGCTTTCTTT.

The chain employs TRBV20-1 and TRBJ2-7, with D perhaps matching TRBD2 (5 bases). V lost 6 bases to trimming and J lost 10 bases, with 16 bases between them. This CDR3 has 11 amino acids. The germline V gene encodes CDR1 DFQATT and CDR2 SNEGSKA (reference sequence). Here the CDR3 reads CSAQWESRQYF. The CDR3 DNA is TGCAGTGCCCAATGGGAGTCGAGACAGTACTTC.

The chain carries TRBV29-1 and TRBJ2-5; D may match TRBD1 or TRBD2 (5 bases each). The V end was cut by 6 bases, the J end by 5 bases, with 25 bases between. Per germline, CDR1 SQVTM and CDR2 ANQGSEA. The CDR3 runs 16 residues. Here the CDR3 reads CSVERESQTGRETQYF. The DNA for the CDR3 is TGCAGCGTAGAGCGCGAGTCACAGACGGGGCGGGAGACCCAGTACTTC.

The CDR3 bases are TGTGCCAGCAGGGCCGGGACAGGGGGCAGCGGCTACACCTTC. Encoded protein: CASRAGTGGSGYTF. The V and J genes are TRBV28 and TRBJ1-2; 12 bases fit TRBD1. The junction had 7 bases not matched to a gene; V was cut back by 6 bases and J by 8 bases. This CDR3 region has 14 residues. Germline V gene lookup returns CDR1 MDHEN and CDR2 SYDVKM.

The chain is built from TRBV11-2 and TRBJ2-5, with D unclear. V shed 1 base and J shed 1 base, with 7 bases lying between them. The CDR3 has 14 residues. The germline V gene encodes CDR1 SGHAT and CDR2 FQNNGV. Written as DNA, the CDR3 is TGTGCCAGCAGCTTAGGTATCGGCCAAGAGACCCAGTACTTC. Its translation: CASSLGIGQETQYF. Full variable domain (outside the CDR3, taken from reference TRBV11-2 and TRBJ2-5): EAGVAQSPRYKIIEKRQSVAFWCNPISGHATLYWYQQILGQGPKLLIQFQNNGVVDDSQLPKDRFSAERLKGVDSTLKIQPAKLEDSAVYLCASSLGIGQETQYFGPGTRLLVL.

The chain employs TRBV28 and TRBJ1-2; TRBD1 matches 10 bases. The germline gives CDR1 MDHEN, CDR2 SYDVKM. Unmatched junction bases numbered 5, after V lost 5 bases and J lost 2 bases. CDR3 size: 15 residues. The CDR3 nucleotides are TGTGCCAGCAGTCCAGGGACAGGGGACAACTATGGCTACACCTTC. It codes for CASSPGTGDNYGYTF.

The rearrangement joins TRBV9 to TRBJ2-1; D unclear. The CDR3 totals 13 residues. Trimming stripped 4 bases from V and 12 bases from J, with 17 bases between. The germline CDR1 and CDR2 sequences are SGDLS and YYNGEE. The chain's CDR3 is CASSLTDKVGQFF. CDR3 sequence (DNA): TGTGCCAGCAGCCTAACCGACAAGGTAGGGCAGTTCTTC. Together with reference TRBV9 and TRBJ2-1, the CDR3 gives the full variable domain: DSGVTQTPKHLITATGQRVTLRCSPRSGDLSVYWYQQSLDQGLQFLIQYYNGEERAKGNILERFSAQQFPDLHSELNLSSLELGDSALYFCASSLTDKVGQFFGPGTRLTVL.

The chain has TRBV6-1 and TRBJ1-3; no clear D. Germline CDR1 and CDR2: MNHNS and SASEGT. Trimming took 3 bases from V and 0 from J, leaving 12 bases between them. The length of the CDR3 is 16 residues. This CDR3 is CASSEVGRSSGNTIYF. CDR3 bases: TGTGCCAGCAGTGAGGTAGGGAGGAGCTCTGGAAACACCATATATTTT.

The chain joins TRBV2 to TRBJ2-1; possibly TRBD2 for D (6 bases). Germline V gene lookup returns CDR1 SNHLY and CDR2 FYNNEI. Trimming took off 3 bases at V and 12 bases at J, with 9 bases between the two ends. This CDR3 has 11 residues. The chain's CDR3 is CASSDRGMQFF. In nucleotides, the CDR3 is TGTGCCAGCAGTGATCGCGGGATGCAGTTCTTC.

The gene calls are TRBV7-8 and TRBJ1-2, with no clear D. Germline V lookup: CDR1 SGHVS, CDR2 FQNEAQ. V gave up 5 bases and J gave up 5 bases, with 15 bases separating them. The CDR3 loop spans 14 amino acids. The CDR3 is CASSPLDAGYGYTF. In nucleotides, the CDR3 is TGTGCCAGCAGCCCCCTAGACGCGGGATATGGCTACACCTTC.

V and J are TRBV6-6 and TRBJ1-4, with TRBD1 matching 7 bases. Germline V CDR1 and CDR2: MNHNY, SVGAGI (reference sequence). V lost 5 bases and J lost 7; bases outside the gene matches: 7. The CDR3 spans 14 residues. The CDR3 DNA follows: TGTGCCAGCAGTCACGACAGGGTGGGTGAAAAACTGTTTTTT. Translated, it gives CASSHDRVGEKLFF.

The V gene is TRBV5-1, the J gene TRBJ2-3, with D perhaps matching TRBD2 (5 bases). The length of the CDR3 is 13 residues. Germline CDR1 and CDR2: SGHRS and YFSETQ. V was cut by 3 bases and J by 4 bases, with 9 bases left in between. The CDR3 protein is CASSSNGADTQYF. DNA for the CDR3: TGCGCCAGCAGCTCCAACGGGGCAGATACGCAGTATTTT. Together with reference TRBV5-1 and TRBJ2-3, the CDR3 gives the full variable domain: KAGVTQTPRYLIKTRGQQVTLSCSPISGHRSVSWYQQTPGQGLQFLFEYFSETQRNKGNFPGRFSGRQFSNSRSEMNVSTLELGDSALYLCASSSNGADTQYFGPGTRLTVL.